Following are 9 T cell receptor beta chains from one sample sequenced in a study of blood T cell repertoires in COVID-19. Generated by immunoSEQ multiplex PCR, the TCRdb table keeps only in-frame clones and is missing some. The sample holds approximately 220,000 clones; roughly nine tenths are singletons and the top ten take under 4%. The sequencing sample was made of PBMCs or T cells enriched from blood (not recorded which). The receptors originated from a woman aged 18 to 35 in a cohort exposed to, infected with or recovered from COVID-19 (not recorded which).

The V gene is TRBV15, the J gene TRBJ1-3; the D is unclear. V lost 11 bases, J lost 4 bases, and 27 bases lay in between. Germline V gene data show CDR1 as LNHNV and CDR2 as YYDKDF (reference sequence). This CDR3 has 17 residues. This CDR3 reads CAVVSETAPGRGNTIYF. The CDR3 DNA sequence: TGTGCCGTTGTGTCGGAGACGGCTCCGGGGAGGGGAAACACCATATATTTT.

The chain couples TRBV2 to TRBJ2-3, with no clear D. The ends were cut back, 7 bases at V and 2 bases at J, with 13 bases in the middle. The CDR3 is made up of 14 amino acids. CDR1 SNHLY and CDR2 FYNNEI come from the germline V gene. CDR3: CASNLWRPTDTQYF. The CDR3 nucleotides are TGTGCCAGCAACTTGTGGCGGCCCACAGATACGCAGTATTTT.

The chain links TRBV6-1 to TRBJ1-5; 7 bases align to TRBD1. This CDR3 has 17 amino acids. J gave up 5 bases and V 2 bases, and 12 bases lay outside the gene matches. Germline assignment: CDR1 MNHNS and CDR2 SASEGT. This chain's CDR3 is CASSETIRGRPDQPQHF. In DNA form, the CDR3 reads TGTGCCAGCAGTGAAACGATTAGGGGGCGTCCCGATCAGCCCCAGCATTTT.

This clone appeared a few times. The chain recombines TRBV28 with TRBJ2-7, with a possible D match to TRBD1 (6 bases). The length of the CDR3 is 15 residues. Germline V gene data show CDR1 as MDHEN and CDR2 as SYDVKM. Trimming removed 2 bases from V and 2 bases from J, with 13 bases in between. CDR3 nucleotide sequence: TGTGCCAGCAGTTTACTGCAGGGGACCACCTACGAGCAGTACTTC. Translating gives CASSLLQGTTYEQYF.

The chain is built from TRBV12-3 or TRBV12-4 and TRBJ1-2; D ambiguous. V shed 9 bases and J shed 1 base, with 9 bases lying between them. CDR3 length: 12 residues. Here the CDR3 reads CASSRSNYGYTF. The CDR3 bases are TGTGCCAGTTCGCGGAGTAACTATGGCTACACCTTC.

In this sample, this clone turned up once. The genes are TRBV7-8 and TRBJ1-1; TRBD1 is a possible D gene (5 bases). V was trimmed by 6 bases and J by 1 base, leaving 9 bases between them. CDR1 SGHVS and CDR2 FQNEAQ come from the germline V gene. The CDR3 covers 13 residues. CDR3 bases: TGTGCCAGCAGTCCAGGGCCGAACACTGAAGCTTTCTTT. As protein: CASSPGPNTEAFF.

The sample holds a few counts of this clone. The CDR3 protein is CSVAAGGPLDEQFF. The CDR3 region has the DNA TGCAGCGTTGCTGCGGGGGGGCCCTTAGATGAGCAGTTCTTC. V and J are TRBV29-1 and TRBJ2-1; 9 bases agree with TRBD2. Germline CDR1 and CDR2: SQVTM and ANQGSEA. The CDR3 spans 14 residues. Losses at the gene ends were 4 bases for V and 8 bases for J; bases not matched to a gene: 9.

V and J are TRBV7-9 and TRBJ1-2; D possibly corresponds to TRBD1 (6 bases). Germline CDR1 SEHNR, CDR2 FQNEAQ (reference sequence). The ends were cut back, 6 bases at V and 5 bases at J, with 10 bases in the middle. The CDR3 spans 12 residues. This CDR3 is CASSFTGYGYTF. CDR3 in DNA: TGTGCCAGCAGTTTTACAGGGTATGGCTACACCTTC.

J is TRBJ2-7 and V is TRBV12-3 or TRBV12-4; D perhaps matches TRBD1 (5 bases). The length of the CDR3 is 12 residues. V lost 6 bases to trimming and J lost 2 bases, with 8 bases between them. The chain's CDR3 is CASRGDTYEQYF. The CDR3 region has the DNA TGTGCCAGCAGAGGGGATACCTACGAGCAGTACTTC.